This T cell receptor (beta chain) was recovered during a study of OX40 agonist ivuxolimab in advanced cancers. The germline gives CDR1 SGHTA, CDR2 FQGTGA. After removal of 6 bases from V and 7 bases from J, the junction contained 8 bases not matched to a gene. This CDR3 has 15 residues. Generated by immunoSEQ multiplex PCR, the TCRdb table keeps only in-frame clones and is missing some. Among about 22,000 clones listed, around 87% were seen once. The study's findings and limits: Among the lowest peripheral clonal expansion occurred in 0.1-3.0 mg/kg partial responders.

Concerning this clone itself: No antigen is known for it.

The rearrangement joins TRBV7-3 to TRBJ2-1; 11 bases line up with TRBD1. Source: CD4+ or CD8+ T cells sorted from blood, taken in a trial of the OX40 agonist ivuxolimab. This clonotype was sampled from an adult with an advanced solid tumor such as melanoma, head and neck, liver or kidney cancer. Written as DNA, the CDR3 is TGTGCCAGCAGAGATTCCGGGACAGGGGGTAATGAGCAGTTCTTC. Translation gives CASRDSGTGGNEQFF.